A single T cell receptor (beta chain) is shown here with its context. Its cognate antigen has yet to be identified. Base quality data are lacking; no much larger clone is found one base away. These data come from a study of cytomegalovirus exposure and HLA in healthy donors (dated by TCRdb to 2016 to 2017). For the wider study: An earlier analysis of 550 to 700 of the donors reported 250 to 350 Gb of sequence data and 120 million or so unique TCR beta sequences from some 180 million T cells. Roughly 300 gigabases of sequencing data and around 85 million unique TCR sequences made up an early release that covered approximately 650 HLA-typed donors. Of the approximately 400 genotyped donors, 81% were placed in the genetic ancestry cluster associated with self-reported Caucasian donors. The study aimed to test whether signatures of past pathogen exposure could be identified by cataloging public T cell receptors. The study used immunosequencing to profile the T cell repertoires of around 600 subjects and linked those repertoires to cytomegalovirus serostatus. Besides the first cohort of more than 650 subjects, a separate validation cohort made up of over 95 different subjects was used. The study combined high-throughput TCR immunosequencing, statistical association of individual TCRs with disease status, and machine learning to predict cytomegalovirus infection status. A later analysis re-analyzed previously published TCR beta repertoires from 666 donors and added high-resolution HLA genotyping to study TCR occurrence patterns. Rather than using new phenotypic data, the later analysis identified candidate immune exposures from TCR beta sequences and from how often those sequences occurred across donors. In an earlier analysis of 587 of the donors, high-throughput TCR beta sequencing was used to judge whether each TCR beta V gene segment behaved as functional or pseudogenic. Donor age, sex, ethnicity and CMV serostatus were compiled together with the repertoire data. In a later genetic analysis, genome-wide SNP genotypes for 398 of the 666 donors were used, and that subset was treated as a discovery cohort. All discovery cohort repertoires had been generated on a single sequencing platform. Both class I and class II loci were covered by HLA typing, at four-digit resolution. Typing coverage varied by locus: about 629-640 donors for A, B, C, DRB1 and DQB1; roughly 500 for DQA1; more than 600 for DPA1; roughly 450 for DPB1. About five DR-DQ haplotypes were treated as single units for association and clustering because of strong linkage in the cohort. On average, roughly 200,000 unique TCR beta nucleotide sequences were sequenced per donor among 398 genotyped donors of the cohort, with about 19% of those sequences being non-productive. The full study reports these points: The 87-base-pair reads could not distinguish some IMGT-functional V segments, including TRBV6-2 and TRBV6-3, so those segments were excluded. Because counts were too low, roughly 18 rarely observed V segments, including chromosome 9 orphons, were left out of the earlier analysis of about 500 of the donors. A cluster of highly shared sequence variants was judged likely to represent a technical artifact of the sequencing pipeline. CMV serostatus was the only immune exposure information available for the cohort. A later analysis reported that several top co-occurrence clusters appeared linked to parvovirus B19, influenza, CMV and Epstein-Barr virus. Specific HLA alleles were associated with around 18,000 TCR beta sequences at a false discovery rate of 0.05 in a later analysis. Because some donors lacked HLA typing at each locus, the association tests relied only on the typed subset. In vitro tests confirmed that three of the cytomegalovirus-associated TCR beta chains recognize cytomegalovirus antigens. Presence/absence analyses assumed roughly uniform sequencing depth across donors, an assumption that may not hold. The cohort was sequenced for TCR beta chains only, and without alpha or paired-chain data the features that could be detected were limited. A further reported finding was that TCR beta sequences accurately predicted the HLA-A and HLA-B alleles for most subjects in the first cohort. In a later genetic analysis, fewer N-insertions in productive TCRs were reported among donors in an Asian-associated ancestry cluster than the roughly 700-donor mean. Across donors, most TCR sequences were observed very rarely, whereas some public TCRs were present in many individuals. In a later analysis, TCR association rates were found to vary across HLA loci, with the most associated TCRs seen for DRB1 alleles and the fewest for HLA-C alleles. Strong co-occurrence of HLA alleles, especially DR and DQ, made assigning TCR associations to individual alleles difficult. In the study, around 150 TCR beta chains were listed as associated with cytomegalovirus. Compared with equally common non-associated chains, HLA-associated TCR beta chains in a later analysis were more clonally expanded and had lower generation probabilities. Most CMV-associated TCR beta chains appeared to be HLA-restricted in a later analysis, and the HLA associations seemed to be driven largely by CMV exposure. Broadly in line with IMGT annotations, most TCR beta V segments showed up in productive rearrangements about 87% or about 30% of the time in an earlier analysis of some 590 of the donors. V-gene and J-gene trimming of TCR beta chains was associated with a missense DCLRE1C variant in a later genetic analysis, and the association was replicated in an independent cohort. Correlated functional status among segregating V segments might be attributable to linkage disequilibrium, but an unknown experimental factor could not be ruled out. The authors suggested that the approach could potentially be generalized to other disease states and immunological phenotypes. The classifier was reported to diagnose cytomegalovirus status with high specificity and sensitivity in both the original cohort and the validation cohort.

Library generation was performed with the immunoSEQ multiplex PCR assay. For the multiplex PCR, a mixture combining 60 forward primers for TCR Vbeta segments and 13 reverse primers for TCR Jbeta segments was used. The CDR3 region of rearranged TCR beta genes was amplified from genomic DNA by a multiplex PCR assay. Amplified TCR beta libraries were sequenced as 87-base-pair reads on the Illumina HiSeq System. The paper's data handling went like this. A later analysis tallied roughly 80 million unique TCR beta chains across the 650 to 750 repertoires, and about 10 million of those chains were shared by two or more donors. A nearest-neighbor algorithm error-corrected the raw reads and collapsed the reads into unique sequences, merging closely related sequences to remove PCR and sequencing errors. To assign V, D and J gene segments, CDR3 sequences were aligned to IMGT reference sequences. For a sequence to be retained, a match of at least six nucleotides to both a V gene segment and a J gene segment was required. A rearrangement counted as productive if the CDR3 had no stop codons and remained in frame with V and J, and every other rearrangement counted as non-productive. Following IMGT convention, CDR3 was defined as the stretch from the second conserved V-encoded cysteine to the conserved J-encoded phenylalanine. Sequences without an unambiguous match to a single V gene segment were excluded from the earlier analysis of about 600 of the donors. In an earlier analysis of 450 to 750 of the donors, a V segment was called functional when productive rearrangements were above 56.7%, and segregating when the standard deviation between donors exceeded 5%. To diagnose cytomegalovirus status from the catalog of TCR beta chain sequences, a statistical classification framework was built. V and J gene assignment, in a later analysis, came from comparing TCR nucleotide sequences with IMGT/GENE-DB human TR gene sequences. The TCRdist pipeline was used in a later analysis to assign CDR3 sequences and most-parsimonious VDJ recombination scenarios. In a later analysis, each TCR beta chain was defined by its CDR3 amino acid sequence together with its V-gene family, and reads without a unique V-gene family were excluded. In a later analysis, several hundred highly shared, low-generation-probability nucleotide sequences were removed to address suspected cross-contamination and a sequencing artifact. In a later analysis, a clonal expansion index was calculated for each public chain from normalized within-repertoire ranks of inferred template counts. In a later analysis, generation probabilities were computed using a VDJ recombination model fitted to out-of-frame rearrangements, and the results were checked against IGoR. In a later analysis, hypergeometric tests were used to score TCR-TCR, TCR-HLA and TCR-CMV co-occurrence, with a repertoire-size bias correction applied to TCR pairs. False discovery rates were estimated in a later analysis by permuting HLA or CMV assignments 20 times. In a later analysis, co-occurring TCRs were grouped using DBSCAN, and TCRdist sequence similarity was added for clustering within HLA-allele-positive subsets. For co-occurrence clustering, repertoires with fewer than 30,000 or more than 120,000 public chains were excluded, along with roughly 5 repertoires with anomalous nucleotide sharing. The immuneACCESS repertoire file appears here via TCRdb, limited to in-frame rearrangements. These files lack a portion of the clones; in checked studies, under half of the deficit traces to unresolved V genes, and the cause of the others is not known. V and J calls and clone size are as listed in that table; D and trimming were resolved from the DNA. The sample profile shows more than 150,000 clones; 60% to 80% of them were found once. Over 12% of the sample comes from the top ten.

The cohort was made up of roughly 670 healthy bone marrow donors. Cohort members were all nominally healthy when sampled, although unrecorded immune exposures were likely present. The donor was CMV seropositive and belonged to the group of more than 250 seropositive cohort members. Every donor gave a peripheral blood sample, and the peripheral blood mononuclear cells from that sample were used for TCR beta sequencing. The Qiagen DNeasy Blood Extraction Kit was used to extract genomic DNA from the blood cell samples. From a lookup of the germline V gene, CDR1 and CDR2 are MNHNS and SASEGT. The germline V end is reduced by 3 bases and the J end by 17 bases; junction bases left unmatched: 13. The CDR3, from cysteine to phenylalanine, totals 14 residues. Only CDR3 DNA is held: 42 bases, read in frame from base 1.

Recombination connected TRBV6-1 to TRBJ1-6; TRBD1 fits 7 bases in the junction. The sequencing input was PBMCs. The source is a man aged 50 to 60 in good health and CMV-seropositive. The CDR3 region: CASSETGTADRVHF. The DNA sequence is TGTGCCAGCAGTGAGACCGGGACAGCGGATCGCGTCCACTTT.